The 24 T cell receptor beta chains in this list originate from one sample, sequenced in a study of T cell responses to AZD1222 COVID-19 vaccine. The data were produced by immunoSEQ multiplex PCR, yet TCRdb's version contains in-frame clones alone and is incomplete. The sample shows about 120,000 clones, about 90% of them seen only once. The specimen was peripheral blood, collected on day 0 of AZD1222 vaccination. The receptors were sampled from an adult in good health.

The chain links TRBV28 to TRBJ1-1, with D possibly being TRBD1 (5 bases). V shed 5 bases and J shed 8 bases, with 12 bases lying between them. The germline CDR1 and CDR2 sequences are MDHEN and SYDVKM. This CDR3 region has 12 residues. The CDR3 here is CASSRGAGEAFF. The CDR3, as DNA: TGTGCCAGCAGTCGAGGGGCAGGGGAAGCTTTCTTT.

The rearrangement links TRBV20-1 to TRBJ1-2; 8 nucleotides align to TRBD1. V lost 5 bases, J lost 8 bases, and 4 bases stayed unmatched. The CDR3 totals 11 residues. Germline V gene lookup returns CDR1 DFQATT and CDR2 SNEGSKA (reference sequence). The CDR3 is CSAFRGRGYTF. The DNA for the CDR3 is TGCAGTGCTTTCAGGGGGCGAGGCTACACCTTC.

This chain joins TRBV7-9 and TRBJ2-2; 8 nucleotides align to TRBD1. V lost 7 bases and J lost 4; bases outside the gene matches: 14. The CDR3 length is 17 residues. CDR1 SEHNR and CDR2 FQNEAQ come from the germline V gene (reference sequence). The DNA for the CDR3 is TGTGCCAGCACCCTAAGCTTGGGGGACAGGAGCACCGGGGAGCTGTTTTTT. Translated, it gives CASTLSLGDRSTGELFF.

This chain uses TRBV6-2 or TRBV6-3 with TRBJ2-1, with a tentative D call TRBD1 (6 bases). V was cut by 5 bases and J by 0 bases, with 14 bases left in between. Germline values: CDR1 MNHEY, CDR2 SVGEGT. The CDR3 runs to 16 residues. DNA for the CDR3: TGTGCCAGCAGTAAAAATCTGGACAGCTCCTACAATGAGCAGTTCTTC. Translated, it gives CASSKNLDSSYNEQFF.

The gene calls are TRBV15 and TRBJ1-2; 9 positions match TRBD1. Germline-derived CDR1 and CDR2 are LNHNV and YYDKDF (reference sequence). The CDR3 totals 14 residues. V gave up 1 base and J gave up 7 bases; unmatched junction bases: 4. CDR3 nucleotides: TGTGCCACCAGCAGAGGGGACAGGGAGATTGGCTACACCTTC. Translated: CATSRGDREIGYTF.

This CDR3 reads CASSEGRAPRDTQYF. CDR3 in DNA: TGTGCCAGCAGTGAAGGGCGGGCCCCGCGAGATACGCAGTATTTT. The chain links TRBV6-1 to TRBJ2-3, with D perhaps TRBD2 (5 bases). CDR3 length: 15 amino acids. V was pared by 1 base and J by 5 bases, with 13 bases between. Germline CDR1 is MNHNS and CDR2 is SASEGT.

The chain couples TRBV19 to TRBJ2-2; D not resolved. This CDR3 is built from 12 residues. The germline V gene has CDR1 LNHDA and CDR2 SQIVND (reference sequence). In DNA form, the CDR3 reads TGTGCTACGGAGTCCTACACCGGGGAGCTGTTTTTT. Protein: CATESYTGELFF.

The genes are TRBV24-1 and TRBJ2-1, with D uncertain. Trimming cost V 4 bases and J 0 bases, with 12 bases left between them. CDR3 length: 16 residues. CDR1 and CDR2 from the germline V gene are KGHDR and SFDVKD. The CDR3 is CATSDLPSSSYNEQFF. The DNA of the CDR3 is TGTGCCACCAGTGACCTGCCTTCGAGCTCCTACAATGAGCAGTTCTTC.

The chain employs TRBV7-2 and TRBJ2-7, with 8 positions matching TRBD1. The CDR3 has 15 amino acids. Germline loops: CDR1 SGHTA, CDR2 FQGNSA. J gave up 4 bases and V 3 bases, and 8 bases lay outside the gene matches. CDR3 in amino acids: CASSFEDRGRYEQYF. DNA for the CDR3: TGTGCCAGCAGCTTCGAAGACAGGGGACGGTACGAGCAGTACTTC.

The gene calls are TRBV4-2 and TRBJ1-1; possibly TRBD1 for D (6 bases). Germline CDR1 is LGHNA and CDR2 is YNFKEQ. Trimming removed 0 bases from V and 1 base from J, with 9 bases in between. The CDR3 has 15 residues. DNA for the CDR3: TGTGCCAGCAGCCAAGACGGGACAACGAACACTGAAGCTTTCTTT. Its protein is CASSQDGTTNTEAFF.

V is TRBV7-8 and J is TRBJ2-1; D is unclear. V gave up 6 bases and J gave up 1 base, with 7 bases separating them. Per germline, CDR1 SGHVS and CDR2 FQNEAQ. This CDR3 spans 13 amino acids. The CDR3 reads CASSPSSYNEQFF. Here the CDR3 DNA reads TGTGCCAGCAGTCCTTCGTCCTACAATGAGCAGTTCTTC.

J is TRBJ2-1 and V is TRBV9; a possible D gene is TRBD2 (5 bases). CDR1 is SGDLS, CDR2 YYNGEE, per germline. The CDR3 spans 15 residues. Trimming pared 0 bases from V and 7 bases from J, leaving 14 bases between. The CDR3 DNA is TGTGCCAGCAGCGTAGCGCCTGCTTCGGGAAATGAGCAGTTCTTC. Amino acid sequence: CASSVAPASGNEQFF.

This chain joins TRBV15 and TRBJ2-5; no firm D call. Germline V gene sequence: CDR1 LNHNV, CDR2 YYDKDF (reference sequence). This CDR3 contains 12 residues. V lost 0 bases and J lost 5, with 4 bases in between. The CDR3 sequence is CATSRDFETQYF. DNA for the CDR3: TGTGCCACCAGCAGAGATTTCGAGACCCAGTACTTC. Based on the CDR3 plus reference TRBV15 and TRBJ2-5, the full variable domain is DAMVIQNPRYQVTQFGKPVTLSCSQTLNHNVMYWYQQKSSQAPKLLFHYYDKDFNNEADTPDNFQSRRPNTSFCFLDIRSPGLGDTAMYLCATSRDFETQYFGPGTRLLVL.

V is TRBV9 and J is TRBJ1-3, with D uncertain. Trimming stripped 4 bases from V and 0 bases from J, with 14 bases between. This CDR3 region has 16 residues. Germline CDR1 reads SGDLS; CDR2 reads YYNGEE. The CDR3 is CASSPRFGSSGNTIYF. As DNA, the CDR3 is TGTGCCAGCAGCCCCAGGTTTGGGAGCTCTGGAAACACCATATATTTT. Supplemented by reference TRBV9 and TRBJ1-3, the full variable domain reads DSGVTQTPKHLITATGQRVTLRCSPRSGDLSVYWYQQSLDQGLQFLIQYYNGEERAKGNILERFSAQQFPDLHSELNLSSLELGDSALYFCASSPRFGSSGNTIYFGEGSWLTVV.

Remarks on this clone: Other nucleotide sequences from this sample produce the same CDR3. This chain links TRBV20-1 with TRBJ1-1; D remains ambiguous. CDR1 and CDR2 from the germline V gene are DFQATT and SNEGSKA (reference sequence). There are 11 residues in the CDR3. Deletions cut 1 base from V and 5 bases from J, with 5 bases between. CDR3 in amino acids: CSARVGTEAFF. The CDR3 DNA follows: TGCAGTGCTAGAGTGGGGACTGAAGCTTTCTTT.

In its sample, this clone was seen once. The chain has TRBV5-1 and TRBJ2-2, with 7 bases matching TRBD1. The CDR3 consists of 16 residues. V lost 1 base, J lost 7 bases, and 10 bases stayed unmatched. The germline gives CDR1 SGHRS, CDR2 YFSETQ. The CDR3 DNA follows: TGCGCCAGCAGCTTGAGGTCGTCAGGGGGTTACGGGGAGCTGTTTTTT. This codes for CASSLRSSGGYGELFF.

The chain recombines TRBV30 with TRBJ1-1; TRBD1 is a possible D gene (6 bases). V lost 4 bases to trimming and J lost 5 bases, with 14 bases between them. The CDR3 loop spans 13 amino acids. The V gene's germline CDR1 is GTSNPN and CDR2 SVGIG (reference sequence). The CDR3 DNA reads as TGTGCCTGGACCCAGGGGTGGGGGACTGAAGCTTTCTTT. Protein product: CAWTQGWGTEAFF.

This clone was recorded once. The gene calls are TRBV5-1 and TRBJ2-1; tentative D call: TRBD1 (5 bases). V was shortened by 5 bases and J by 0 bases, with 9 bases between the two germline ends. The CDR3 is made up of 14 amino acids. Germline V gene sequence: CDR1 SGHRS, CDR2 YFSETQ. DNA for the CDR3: TGCGCCAGCAGACAGGAGCTCTCCTACAATGAGCAGTTCTTC. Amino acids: CASRQELSYNEQFF.

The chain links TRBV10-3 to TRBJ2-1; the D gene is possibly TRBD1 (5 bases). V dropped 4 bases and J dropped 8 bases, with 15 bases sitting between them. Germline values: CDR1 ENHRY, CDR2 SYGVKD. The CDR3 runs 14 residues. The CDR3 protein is CAISGNIGVDEQFF. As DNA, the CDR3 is TGTGCCATCAGTGGAAACATAGGGGTTGATGAGCAGTTCTTC.

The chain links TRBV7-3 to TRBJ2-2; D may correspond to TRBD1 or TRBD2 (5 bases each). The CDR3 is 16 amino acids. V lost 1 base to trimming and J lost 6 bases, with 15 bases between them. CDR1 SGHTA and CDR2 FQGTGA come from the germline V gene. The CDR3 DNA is TGTGCCAGCAGCTTAAATTCGCCAGGGAGCCCCGGGGAGCTGTTTTTT. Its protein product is CASSLNSPGSPGELFF. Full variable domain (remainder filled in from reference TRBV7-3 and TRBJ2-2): GAGVSQTPSNKVTEKGKYVELRCDPISGHTALYWYRQSLGQGPEFLIYFQGTGAADDSGLPNDRFFAVRPEGSVSTLKIQRTERGDSAVYLCASSLNSPGSPGELFFGEGSRLTVL.

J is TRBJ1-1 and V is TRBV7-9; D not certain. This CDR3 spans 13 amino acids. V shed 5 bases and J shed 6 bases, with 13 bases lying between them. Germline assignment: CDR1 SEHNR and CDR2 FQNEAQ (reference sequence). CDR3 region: CASSLRERAEAFF. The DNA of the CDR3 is TGTGCCAGCAGCCTGAGGGAACGCGCTGAAGCTTTCTTT.

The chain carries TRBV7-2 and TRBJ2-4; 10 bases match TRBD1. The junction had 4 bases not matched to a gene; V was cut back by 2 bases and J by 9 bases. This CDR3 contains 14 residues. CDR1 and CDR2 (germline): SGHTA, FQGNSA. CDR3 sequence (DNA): TGTGCCAGCAGCTTACCCGGACAGGGGGGCATTCAGTACTTC. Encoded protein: CASSLPGQGGIQYF.

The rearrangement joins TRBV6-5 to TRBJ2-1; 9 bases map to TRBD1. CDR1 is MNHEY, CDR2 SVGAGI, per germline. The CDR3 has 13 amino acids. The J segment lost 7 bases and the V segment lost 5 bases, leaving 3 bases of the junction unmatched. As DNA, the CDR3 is TGTGCCAGCAGTAAGGACAGGGGAAATGAGCAGTTCTTC. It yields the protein CASSKDRGNEQFF.

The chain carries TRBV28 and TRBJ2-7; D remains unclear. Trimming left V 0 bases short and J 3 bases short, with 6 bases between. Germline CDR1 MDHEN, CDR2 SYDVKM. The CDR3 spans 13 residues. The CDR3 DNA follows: TGTGCCAGCAGTTTATGGTTTGGCTACGAGCAGTACTTC. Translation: CASSLWFGYEQYF.